This paragraph reports one T cell receptor (beta chain). This sample is part of a study of shared clonotypes between healthy human individuals. Trimming stripped 3 bases from V and 3 bases from J, with 15 bases between. Germline CDR1 reads SGHRS; CDR2 reads YFSETQ. This CDR3 region has 15 residues. Sorted subsets were amplified in replicate PCRs using 200 ng DNA, around 30,000 T cell genomes. The method was immunoSEQ multiplex PCR; TCRdb's version includes in-frame clones alone and lacks a portion of them. The table records over 850,000 clones, 78% of them present only once. Sequenced input: memory CD4+ T cells from PBMCs. Subset specified: CD45RA-negative fraction. The V call is TRBV5-1, the J call TRBJ1-1; D uncertain. The source of this sequence is a man between 18 and 35 years old in good health. Some clones in this sample may be carry-over from other donors' samples. For the CDR3, the DNA is TGCGCCAGCAGCTATTGGACGGGGTGGGACACTGAAGCTTTCTTT. Encoded protein: CASSYWTGWDTEAFF. Drawing the rest from reference TRBV5-1 and TRBJ1-1, the complete variable domain is KAGVTQTPRYLIKTRGQQVTLSCSPISGHRSVSWYQQTPGQGLQFLFEYFSETQRNKGNFPGRFSGRQFSNSRSEMNVSTLELGDSALYLCASSYWTGWDTEAFFGQGTRLTVV.